Below are 10 T cell receptor beta chains sequenced from a single sample in a study of response to subunit inactivated influenza vaccine. TCRdb analysed the RT-PCR reads with MiXCR anew, one entry per CDR3 protein. The table shows 550,000 to 800,000 distinct CDR3 sequences, with 15% to 19% occurring only once. The sequencing here drew on PBMCs from blood, taken about 12 days after vaccination. These TCRs come from a man over 45 who received an inactivated influenza vaccine.

V and J are TRBV30 and TRBJ2-3, with unresolved D. V shed 3 bases and J shed 0 bases, with 10 bases lying between them. CDR3 length equals 14 residues. The germline CDR1 and CDR2 sequences are GTSNPN and SVGIG (reference sequence). CDR3 DNA sequence: TGTGCCTGGAGGGGTGGTACTAGCACAGATACGCAGTATTTT. It translates to CAWRGGTSTDTQYF.

This chain joins TRBV20-1 and TRBJ2-1; 10 bases match TRBD2. V gave up 6 bases and J gave up 8 bases; unmatched junction bases: 7. The V gene's germline CDR1 is DFQATT and CDR2 SNEGSKA (reference sequence). CDR3 length equals 13 residues. CDR3 DNA: TGCAGTGCAAAGCGGGGGGGCGAATATGAGCAGTTCTTC. Translating gives CSAKRGGEYEQFF.

This clonotype was detected a few times. V is TRBV20-1 and J is TRBJ1-2, with D unclear. CDR3 size: 17 residues. V was pared by 1 base and J by 4 bases, with 22 bases between. CDR1 and CDR2 (germline): DFQATT, SNEGSKA (reference sequence). The CDR3 region has the DNA TGCAGTGCTAGAGTAACGATTGGTGTAGGCTCTCTCTATGGCTACACCTTC. Its translation: CSARVTIGVGSLYGYTF.

In this sample, this clonotype turned up a few times. The chain links TRBV7-2 to TRBJ2-7; D unresolved. This CDR3 is built from 13 residues. CDR1 and CDR2 from the germline V gene are SGHTA and FQGNSA. The V end lost 5 bases, the J end lost 4 bases, and 12 bases lay between the germline ends. The CDR3: CASSQLAGYEQYF. For the CDR3, the DNA is TGTGCCAGCAGCCAGCTCGCAGGATACGAGCAGTACTTC.

V usage is TRBV20-1 and J usage is TRBJ2-5; 8 bases align to TRBD1. The V segment lost 1 base and the J segment 5 bases; nucleotides outside the gene matches: 6. CDR3 length: 14 amino acids. Germline V gene sequence: CDR1 DFQATT, CDR2 SNEGSKA (reference sequence). The CDR3 here is CSARGDRTQETQYF. CDR3 DNA sequence: TGCAGTGCTAGAGGGGACAGGACGCAGGAGACCCAGTACTTC.

The J gene is TRBJ2-3, the V gene TRBV3-1; 7 nucleotides match TRBD2. This CDR3 comprises 16 residues. Germline CDR1 LGHDT, CDR2 YNNKEL (reference sequence). After removal of 5 bases from V and 0 bases from J, the junction contained 8 bases not matched to a gene. This chain's CDR3 is CASSAAGTTSTDTQYF. The DNA for the CDR3 is TGTGCCAGCAGCGCAGCCGGGACTACTAGCACAGATACGCAGTATTTT.

The chain uses TRBV20-1 and TRBJ2-1, with 10 bases that match TRBD2. The germline CDR1 and CDR2 sequences are DFQATT and SNEGSKA (reference sequence). The CDR3 spans 13 residues. The V and J ends lost 6 bases and 5 bases, in that order; junction bases with no gene match: 4. The DNA of the CDR3 is TGCAGTGCCGGGACTAGCGTAAACAATGAGCAGTTCTTC. Its translation is CSAGTSVNNEQFF.

The chain combines TRBV29-1 with TRBJ2-7, with D possibly called TRBD1 or TRBD2 (5 bases each). V was cut by 7 bases and J by 5 bases, with 15 bases left in between. The germline V gene encodes CDR1 SQVTM and CDR2 ANQGSEA. This CDR3 spans 12 amino acids. DNA of the CDR3: TGCAGCGCTGGGGACCTCTCTGACGAGCAGTACTTC. It encodes CSAGDLSDEQYF.

The V gene is TRBV18, the J gene TRBJ2-1; perhaps TRBD2 as D (5 bases). V was cut by 3 bases and J by 7 bases, with 10 bases left in between. The CDR3 is made up of 13 amino acids. Germline-derived CDR1 and CDR2 are KGHSH and LQKENI. In DNA, the CDR3 is TGTGCCAGCTCACCCTCTAGCATTAATGAGCAGTTCTTC. This translates into CASSPSSINEQFF.

This clonotype was found a few times. Being one base from a much bigger clone, this may be a read error. The chain couples TRBV10-3 to TRBJ2-7; 11 nucleotides match TRBD1. The CDR3 extends over 14 amino acids. Per the germline V gene, CDR1 is ENHRY and CDR2 is SYGVKD. J gave up 2 bases and V 6 bases, and 3 bases lay outside the gene matches. The CDR3 DNA is TGTGCCATCAGACCGGGACAGGGGGCCTACGAGCAGTACTTC. This codes for CAIRPGQGAYEQYF.